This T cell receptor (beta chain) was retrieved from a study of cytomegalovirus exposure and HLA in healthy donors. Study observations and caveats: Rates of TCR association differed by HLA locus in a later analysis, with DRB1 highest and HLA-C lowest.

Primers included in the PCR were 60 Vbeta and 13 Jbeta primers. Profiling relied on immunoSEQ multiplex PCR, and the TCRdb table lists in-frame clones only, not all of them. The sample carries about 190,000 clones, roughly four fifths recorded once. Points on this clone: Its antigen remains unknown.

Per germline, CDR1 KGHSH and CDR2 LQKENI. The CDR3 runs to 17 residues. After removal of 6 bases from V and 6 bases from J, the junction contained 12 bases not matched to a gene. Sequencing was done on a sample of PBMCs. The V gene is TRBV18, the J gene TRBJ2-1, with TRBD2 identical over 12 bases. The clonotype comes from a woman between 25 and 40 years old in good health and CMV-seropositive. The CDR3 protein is CASSQLPTSGSPNEQFF. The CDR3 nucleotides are TGTGCCAGCTCCCAACTTCCGACTAGCGGGAGCCCCAATGAGCAGTTCTTC. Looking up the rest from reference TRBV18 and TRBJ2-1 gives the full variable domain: NAGVMQNPRHLVRRRGQEARLRCSPMKGHSHVYWYRQLPEEGLKFMVYLQKENIIDESGMPKERFSAEFPKEGPSILRIQQVVRGDSAAYFCASSQLPTSGSPNEQFFGPGTRLTVL.